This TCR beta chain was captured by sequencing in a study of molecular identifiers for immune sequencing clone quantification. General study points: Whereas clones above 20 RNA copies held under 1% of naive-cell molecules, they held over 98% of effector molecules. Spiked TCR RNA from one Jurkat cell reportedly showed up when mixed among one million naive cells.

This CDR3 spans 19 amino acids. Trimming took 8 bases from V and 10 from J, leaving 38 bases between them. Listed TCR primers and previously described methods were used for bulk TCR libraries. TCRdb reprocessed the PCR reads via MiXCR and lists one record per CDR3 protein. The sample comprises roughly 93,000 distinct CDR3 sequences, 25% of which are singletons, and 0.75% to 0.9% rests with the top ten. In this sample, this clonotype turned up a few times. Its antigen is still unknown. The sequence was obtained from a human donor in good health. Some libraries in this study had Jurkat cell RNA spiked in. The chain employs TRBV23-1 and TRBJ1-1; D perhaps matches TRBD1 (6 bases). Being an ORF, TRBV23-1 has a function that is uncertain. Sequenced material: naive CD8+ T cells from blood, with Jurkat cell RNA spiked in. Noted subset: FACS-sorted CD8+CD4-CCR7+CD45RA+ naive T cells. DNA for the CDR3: TGCGCCAGCCGTCCGGTTGAGGGGGGGGAAGACTCCTGCCCTTTGGTAGCTTTCTTT. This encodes CASRPVEGGEDSCPLVAFF.